This T cell receptor beta chain was identified in a study of cytomegalovirus exposure and HLA in healthy donors. The V and J ends lost 4 bases and 4 bases, in that order; junction bases with no gene match: 10. The CDR3 consists of 16 residues. The germline V gene has CDR1 SGHDN and CDR2 FVKESK. The method was immunoSEQ multiplex PCR; TCRdb's version includes in-frame clones alone and lacks a portion of them. The sample gives about 280,000 clones, approximately 86% of which show up once; approximately 1% is in the top ten. Sequenced material: PBMCs. The TCR sequence derives from a woman between 18 and 29 years old in good health and CMV-seronegative. The chain has TRBV14 and TRBJ2-1; the match to TRBD1 covers 7 bases. The DNA of the CDR3 is TGTGCCAGCAGCCGGGGACAGATTGTAAGATACAATGAGCAGTTCTTC. Protein: CASSRGQIVRYNEQFF.